Below are 21 T cell receptor beta chains sequenced from a single sample in a study of CD8 T cells in ankylosing spondylitis. TCRdb processed the 5' RACE reads anew with MiXCR; each CDR3 protein has one entry. The repertoire holds about 460,000 distinct CDR3 sequences, roughly 5% seen once, with under 4.5% in the top ten. Findings of the study overall: The study identified a TCR beta motif of several highly homologous variants that appeared characteristic of ankylosing spondylitis blood.

No cognate antigen is known for these TCRs. Sequencing was done on a sample of blood, either unsorted or a sorted T cell fraction (not recorded which). The receptors come from a male donor with ankylosing spondylitis.

At least ten counts were recorded for this clonotype. The chain recombines TRBV7-2 with TRBJ2-5; D is undetermined. Germline assignment: CDR1 SGHTA and CDR2 FQGNSA. V was trimmed by 4 bases and J by 5 bases, leaving 8 bases between them. The CDR3 sequence is 12 residues long. The chain's CDR3 is CASSSNRETQYF. CDR3 nucleotide sequence: TGTGCCAGCAGCTCGAATAGGGAGACCCAGTACTTC.

This clonotype was counted many times. The chain is built from TRBV7-2 and TRBJ2-5, with D perhaps TRBD2 (6 bases). This CDR3 contains 13 residues. V dropped 5 bases and J dropped 5 bases, with 12 bases sitting between them. Germline CDR1 is SGHTA and CDR2 is FQGNSA. This chain's CDR3 is CASSHGSGETQYF. In nucleotides, the CDR3 is TGTGCCAGCAGCCACGGAAGCGGGGAGACCCAGTACTTC.

The J gene is TRBJ1-4, the V gene TRBV11-2; no definite D call. The CDR3 sequence is 15 residues long. The V gene's germline CDR1 is SGHAT and CDR2 FQNNGV. Trimming pared 4 bases from V and 8 bases from J, leaving 17 bases between. The CDR3 sequence: CASSSGGREYEKLFF. In DNA form, the CDR3 reads TGTGCCAGCAGCTCTGGTGGAAGGGAATACGAAAAACTGTTTTTT.

This clonotype was seen repeatedly, ten times or more. In nucleotides, the CDR3 is TGCAGTGCCCTAGGTTACGAGCAGTACTTC. This gives the protein CSALGYEQYF. This chain links TRBV20-1 with TRBJ2-7; D unresolved. CDR1 DFQATT and CDR2 SNEGSKA come from the germline V gene (reference sequence). The CDR3 runs 10 residues. V lost 6 bases and J 4 bases, leaving 7 bases between the germline ends.

Many counts were recorded for this clonotype. V gene TRBV20-1 combines with J gene TRBJ2-6, with unresolved D. The germline V gene has CDR1 DFQATT and CDR2 SNEGSKA (reference sequence). V lost 3 bases, J lost 2 bases, and 11 bases lay in between. The CDR3 has 15 amino acids. CDR3 region: CSASPLSPGANVLTF. Here the CDR3 DNA reads TGCAGTGCTAGTCCACTTTCCCCTGGGGCCAACGTCCTGACTTTC.

Concerning this clonotype: A much larger clone is a single base away; this may be a read error. The chain links TRBV9 to TRBJ1-1, with TRBD1 identical over 8 bases. From germline, CDR1 is SGDLS and CDR2 YYNGEE. The V and J ends lost 4 bases and 11 bases, in that order; junction bases with no gene match: 7. CDR3 length equals 12 residues. CDR3 bases: TGTGCCAGCAGCTCACTGGACAGGGATGCTTTCTTT. Translating it yields CASSSLDRDAFF.

This clonotype was seen at least ten times. The chain employs TRBV29-1 and TRBJ2-5, with D unresolved. Germline V lookup: CDR1 SQVTM, CDR2 ANQGSEA. The CDR3 length is 8 residues. The ends were cut back, 6 bases at V and 9 bases at J, with 5 bases in the middle. The CDR3 sequence is CSVKAQYF. The CDR3 DNA reads as TGCAGCGTGAAGGCCCAGTACTTC.

The rearrangement joins TRBV25-1 to TRBJ2-5, with D unclear. The CDR3 runs to 12 residues. Germline V gene data show CDR1 as MGHDK and CDR2 as SYGVNS. Deletions cut 1 base from V and 7 bases from J, with 7 bases between. Here the CDR3 DNA reads TGTGCCAGCAGTGAATTGGTGGGGACCCAGTACTTC. This codes for CASSELVGTQYF.

This clonotype occurred many times. The chain joins TRBV15 to TRBJ2-1, with D tentatively TRBD2 (5 bases). CDR1 and CDR2 (germline): LNHNV, YYDKDF (reference sequence). CDR3 length: 19 residues. Trimming pared 0 bases from V and 0 bases from J, leaving 18 bases between. CDR3 amino acids: CATSRDSLPGFPSYNEQFF. CDR3 nucleotide sequence: TGTGCCACCAGCAGAGATTCCCTGCCGGGGTTCCCCTCCTACAATGAGCAGTTCTTC.

At least ten counts were recorded for this clonotype. The rearrangement joins TRBV7-6 to TRBJ1-1; D gene unclear. CDR3 length: 13 amino acids. The V and J ends lost 8 bases and 1 base respectively, with 11 bases between them. Per germline, CDR1 SGHVS and CDR2 FNYEAQ. CDR3 amino acids: CASGEARNTEAFF. The CDR3 nucleotides are TGTGCCAGCGGAGAGGCACGGAACACTGAAGCTTTCTTT.

This clonotype was seen at least ten times. The chain is built from TRBV11-2 and TRBJ2-7; D could derive from TRBD1 or TRBD2 (5 bases each). CDR1 and CDR2 (germline): SGHAT, FQNNGV. The CDR3 spans 13 residues. V shed 2 bases and J shed 6 bases, with 11 bases lying between them. CDR3 loop: CASSLIGGSEQYF. The CDR3 DNA reads TGTGCCAGCAGCTTAATTGGGGGTTCCGAGCAGTACTTC. Combining the CDR3 with reference TRBV11-2 and TRBJ2-7 gives the whole variable domain EAGVAQSPRYKIIEKRQSVAFWCNPISGHATLYWYQQILGQGPKLLIQFQNNGVVDDSQLPKDRFSAERLKGVDSTLKIQPAKLEDSAVYLCASSLIGGSEQYFGPGTRLTVT.

This clonotype was observed many times. V and J are TRBV15 and TRBJ2-7, with D perhaps matching TRBD2 (6 bases). This CDR3 spans 15 amino acids. Trimming took off 0 bases at V and 3 bases at J, with 12 bases between the two ends. Germline lookup yields CDR1 LNHNV and CDR2 YYDKDF (reference sequence). CDR3 coding DNA: TGTGCCACCAGCAGAGAGAGGCCTAGCGTCTACGAGCAGTACTTC. Amino acids: CATSRERPSVYEQYF.

This clonotype was observed many times. This rearrangement joins TRBV20-1 to TRBJ2-7, with 9 bases fitting TRBD2. The V and J ends lost 5 bases and 2 bases, in that order; junction bases with no gene match: 4. The CDR3 sequence is 13 residues long. Germline values: CDR1 DFQATT, CDR2 SNEGSKA (reference sequence). The CDR3 sequence is CSALRGGTYEQYF. CDR3 nucleotide sequence: TGCAGTGCTCTGCGGGGGGGAACCTACGAGCAGTACTTC.

This clonotype came up many times. The J gene is TRBJ2-1, the V gene TRBV2; the match to TRBD2 covers 10 bases. V lost 8 bases and J lost 9; bases outside the gene matches: 7. Germline assignment: CDR1 SNHLY and CDR2 FYNNEI. The CDR3 extends over 13 amino acids. The CDR3 nucleotides read TGTGCCAGCGATCCTAGCGGGAGACGTGAGCAGTTCTTC. It translates to CASDPSGRREQFF.

Only a few counts were recorded for this clonotype. The V and J genes are TRBV5-1 and TRBJ2-5, with 10 bases that match TRBD1. This CDR3 has 15 residues. Germline trimming cut 4 bases from V and 4 bases from J; bases unmatched to any gene: 7. Germline CDR1 reads SGHRS; CDR2 reads YFSETQ. The CDR3 loop is CASSVSDRGGETQYF. In DNA form, the CDR3 reads TGCGCCAGCAGCGTATCGGACAGGGGGGGAGAGACCCAGTACTTC.

V and J are TRBV29-1 and TRBJ2-5, with TRBD2 matching over 7 bases. Trimming cost V 5 bases and J 3 bases; bases outside gene matches: 3. CDR3 length: 12 amino acids. Germline V CDR1 and CDR2: SQVTM, ANQGSEA. CDR3 amino acids: CSVLRGEETQYF. The CDR3 DNA sequence: TGCAGCGTTTTACGGGGGGAAGAGACCCAGTACTTC.

This clonotype was seen at least ten times. The V and J genes are TRBV3-1 and TRBJ2-7; D gene unclear. The germline gives CDR1 LGHDT, CDR2 YNNKEL (reference sequence). V shed 0 bases and J shed 4 bases, with 4 bases lying between them. The CDR3 has 12 amino acids. Written as DNA, the CDR3 is TGTGCCAGCAGCCAAGATGAGTACGAGCAGTACTTC. This encodes CASSQDEYEQYF.

This clonotype was seen repeatedly, ten times or more. This chain links TRBV7-2 with TRBJ2-4; D not resolved. Per germline, CDR1 SGHTA and CDR2 FQGNSA. The V gene lost 4 bases and the J gene lost 5 bases, with 9 bases spanning the gap. The CDR3 length is 13 residues. For the CDR3, the DNA is TGTGCCAGCAGCTCCGGGCAGCAAAACATTCAGTACTTC. Protein: CASSSGQQNIQYF.

Many counts were recorded for this clonotype. J is TRBJ2-7 and V is TRBV4-2; the match to TRBD2 covers 9 bases. V shed 0 bases, J shed 4 bases, and the junction held 7 bases outside the gene matches. The CDR3 is 16 amino acids. CDR1 LGHNA and CDR2 YNFKEQ come from the germline V gene. CDR3 in DNA: TGTGCCAGCAGCCAAGAAGCAGGACTAGCGTCTTACGAGCAGTACTTC. The encoded protein is CASSQEAGLASYEQYF.

This clonotype was seen at least ten times. The chain recombines TRBV20-1 with TRBJ2-7; 10 nucleotides line up with TRBD2. V lost 2 bases to trimming and J lost 5 bases; unmatched junction nucleotides: 9. The CDR3 contains 15 residues. Germline loops: CDR1 DFQATT, CDR2 SNEGSKA (reference sequence). CDR3 protein: CSARPSGRDPHEQYF. The CDR3, as DNA: TGCAGTGCTAGACCCAGCGGGAGGGACCCCCACGAGCAGTACTTC.

This clonotype has at least ten counts. The chain employs TRBV12-3 or TRBV12-4 and TRBJ2-1; no definite D call. This CDR3 has 15 amino acids. Trimming left V 3 bases short and J 10 bases short, with 19 bases between. CDR3 coding DNA: TGTGCCAGCAGTTTTGCGCAGGCTACCCTTCGGGAGCAGTTCTTC. Translated: CASSFAQATLREQFF.